Below are 7 T cell receptor beta chains sequenced from a single sample in a study of breast tumors, draining lymph nodes, adjacent tissues. TCRdb called the multiplex PCR reads again in MiXCR, with one record for every CDR3 protein. This repertoire shows about 16,000 distinct CDR3 sequences, nearly 45% found once; its top ten account for about an eighth. Sequencing was carried out using tumor-adjacent breast tissue. Source of these receptors: a female donor with breast cancer. Some clones in this sample may be carry-over from other donors' samples.

The J gene is TRBJ1-2, the V gene TRBV5-6; maybe TRBD1 (5 bases). V was pared by 2 bases and J by 11 bases, with 10 bases between. Germline-derived CDR1 and CDR2 are SGHDT and YYEEEE. There are 11 residues in the CDR3. CDR3 in DNA: TGTGCCAGCAGCTTTCAGGGCTGGTACACCTTC. Its translation: CASSFQGWYTF.

This clonotype appeared many times. V usage is TRBV27 and J usage is TRBJ2-7; the match to TRBD2 covers 10 bases. The CDR3 runs 14 residues. The germline CDR1 and CDR2 sequences are MNHEY and SMNVEV (reference sequence). J lost 3 bases, V lost 7 bases, and 6 bases had no gene match. The CDR3 is CASKASGSLYEQYF. CDR3 DNA sequence: TGTGCCAGCAAGGCTAGCGGGAGCCTCTACGAGCAGTACTTC.

This chain links TRBV29-1 with TRBJ2-3; TRBD1 matches at 9 bases. V dropped 5 bases and J dropped 4; count of bases not matched to a gene: 7. The CDR3 sequence is 14 residues long. Germline V gene sequence: CDR1 SQVTM, CDR2 ANQGSEA. As DNA, the CDR3 is TGCAGCGTTTCTAGGACAGGGGTCTCAGATACGCAGTATTTT. Protein sequence: CSVSRTGVSDTQYF.

The V and J genes are TRBV5-1 and TRBJ2-7, with a possible D match to TRBD2 (6 bases). V lost 0 bases and J lost 4, with 11 bases in between. CDR1 SGHRS and CDR2 YFSETQ come from the germline V gene. The CDR3 loop spans 14 amino acids. CDR3 sequence: CASSLDLGGYEQYF. In nucleotides, the CDR3 is TGCGCCAGCAGCTTGGATCTGGGGGGTTACGAGCAGTACTTC.

In this sample, this clonotype turned up many times. A much larger clone is a single base away; this may be a read error. The V call is TRBV6-4, the J call TRBJ2-1; 9 bases are a match to TRBD2. The V segment lost 5 bases and the J segment 3 bases; nucleotides outside the gene matches: 8. The CDR3 runs to 16 residues. CDR1 and CDR2 from the germline V gene are MRHNA and SNTAGT. Here the CDR3 DNA reads TGTGCCAGCAGTCATTCCCCTAGCGGGGACTACAATGAGCAGTTCTTC. Protein: CASSHSPSGDYNEQFF.

This clonotype was picked up many times. The rearrangement joins TRBV6-5 to TRBJ1-6; no reliable D call. Germline CDR1 reads MNHEY; CDR2 reads SVGAGI. The ends were cut back, 5 bases at V and 10 bases at J, with 18 bases in the middle. The CDR3 consists of 15 residues. CDR3 DNA sequence: TGTGCCAGCAGTCACGGCAGGAGAGGGCACTCACCCCTCCACTTT. This translates into CASSHGRRGHSPLHF.

This clonotype qualifies as medium-sized. The chain is built from TRBV20-1 and TRBJ1-2; a possible D gene is TRBD1 (6 bases). V lost 4 bases to trimming and J lost 4 bases, with 10 bases between them. The CDR3 consists of 12 residues. Germline lookup yields CDR1 DFQATT and CDR2 SNEGSKA (reference sequence). The chain's CDR3 is CSATDSPYGYTF. In DNA form, the CDR3 reads TGCAGTGCTACGGACAGCCCCTATGGCTACACCTTC.